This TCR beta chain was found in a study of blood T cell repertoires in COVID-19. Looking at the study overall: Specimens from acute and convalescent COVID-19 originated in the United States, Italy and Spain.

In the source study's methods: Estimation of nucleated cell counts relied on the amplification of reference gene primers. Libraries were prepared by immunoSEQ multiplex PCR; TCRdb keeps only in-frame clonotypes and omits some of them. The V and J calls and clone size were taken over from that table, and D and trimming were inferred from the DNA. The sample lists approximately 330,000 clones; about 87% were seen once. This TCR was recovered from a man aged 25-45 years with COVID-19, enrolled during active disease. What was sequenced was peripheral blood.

DNA of the CDR3: TGTGCCAGCAGCTTCGGCAGGGGTGGCTATGGCTACACCTTC. Translating it yields CASSFGRGGYGYTF. The J gene is TRBJ1-2, the V gene TRBV5-6; D possibly corresponds to TRBD1 (6 bases). The germline V gene encodes CDR1 SGHDT and CDR2 YYEEEE. V lost 2 bases, J lost 4 bases, and 12 bases lay in between. The CDR3 is made up of 14 amino acids. Combining the CDR3 with reference TRBV5-6 and TRBJ1-2 gives the whole variable domain DAGVTQSPTHLIKTRGQQVTLRCSPKSGHDTVSWYQQALGQGPQFIFQYYEEEERQRGNFPDRFSGHQFPNYSSELNVNALLLGDSALYLCASSFGRGGYGYTFGSGTRLTVV.